This is a list of T cell receptor beta chains from one sample in a study of blood T cells in healthy people across ages. MiXCR, applied by TCRdb to the 5' RACE reads, yields one record per CDR3 protein. The profile shows 450,000 to 700,000 distinct CDR3 sequences, about 25% of them singletons. Sample: blood. The receptor set was obtained from a woman in her seventies in good health. Each CDR3 is given with its conserved first and last residue. Fields, in order: J gene, V gene, clone size, D gene, CDR3 protein, CDR3 DNA. The D gene is left open where the match is weak. The size entry is marked missing in some rows and otherwise reads once, few, many or a size class.

J gene: TRBJ2-5
V gene: TRBV6-5
clone size: NA
D gene: NA
CDR3 protein: CASSSLRVERETQYF
CDR3 DNA: TGTGCCAGCAGTTCTCTTAGGGTGGAAAGGGAGACCCAGTACTTC

J gene: TRBJ1-5
V gene: TRBV7-9
clone size: few
D gene: TRBD1
CDR3 protein: CASSGGTGGFQAQHF
CDR3 DNA: TGTGCCAGCAGCGGCGGGACAGGGGGTTTTCAGGCCCAGCATTTT

J gene: TRBJ2-7
V gene: TRBV7-2
clone size: few
D gene: NA
CDR3 protein: CASSLMQASYEQYF
CDR3 DNA: TGTGCCAGCAGCTTAATGCAGGCTTCCTACGAGCAGTACTTC

J gene: TRBJ1-2
V gene: TRBV29-1
clone size: NA
D gene: TRBD1
CDR3 protein: CSVERDRGYGYTF
CDR3 DNA: TGCAGCGTTGAGAGGGACAGGGGATACGGCTACACCTTC

J gene: TRBJ2-5
V gene: TRBV7-2
clone size: NA
D gene: NA
CDR3 protein: CASSATRGETQYF
CDR3 DNA: TGTGCCAGCAGCGCTACTAGAGGAGAGACCCAGTACTTC

J gene: TRBJ1-2
V gene: TRBV2
clone size: NA
D gene: TRBD1
CDR3 protein: CASSAQPGTGGYGYTF
CDR3 DNA: TGTGCCAGCAGTGCTCAACCCGGGACAGGGGGCTATGGCTACACCTTC

J gene: TRBJ1-4
V gene: TRBV5-1
clone size: NA
D gene: TRBD1
CDR3 protein: CASSPGTDNEKLFF
CDR3 DNA: TGCGCCAGCAGCCCCGGGACAGATAATGAAAAACTGTTTTTT

J gene: TRBJ2-1
V gene: TRBV20-1
clone size: NA
D gene: TRBD2
CDR3 protein: CSAIRAGGNPNEQFF
CDR3 DNA: TGCAGTGCTATTCGAGCGGGGGGGAATCCTAATGAGCAGTTCTTC

J gene: TRBJ2-5
V gene: TRBV10-3
clone size: NA
D gene: NA
CDR3 protein: CAIRPGPQETQYF
CDR3 DNA: TGTGCCATCAGGCCGGGACCTCAAGAGACCCAGTACTTC

J gene: TRBJ1-4
V gene: TRBV29-1
clone size: few
D gene: NA
CDR3 protein: CSVGRPLGKLFF
CDR3 DNA: TGCAGCGTTGGACGGCCACTCGGAAAACTGTTTTTT

J gene: TRBJ2-3
V gene: TRBV27
clone size: NA
D gene: TRBD2
CDR3 protein: CASSFGREGADTQYF
CDR3 DNA: TGTGCCAGCAGTTTTGGGAGGGAGGGTGCAGATACGCAGTATTTT

J gene: TRBJ2-2
V gene: TRBV11-2
clone size: NA
D gene: TRBD2
CDR3 protein: CASSPNLAGGLGGELFF
CDR3 DNA: TGTGCCAGCAGCCCGAACCTAGCGGGGGGGCTCGGCGGGGAGCTGTTTTTT

J gene: TRBJ2-5
V gene: TRBV20-1
clone size: NA
D gene: NA
CDR3 protein: CSVPGTSKETQYF
CDR3 DNA: TGCAGTGTCCCCGGGACTTCCAAAGAGACCCAGTACTTC

J gene: TRBJ2-3
V gene: TRBV5-1
clone size: few
D gene: NA
CDR3 protein: CASRLSGIPDTQYF
CDR3 DNA: TGCGCCAGCAGATTAAGCGGTATCCCAGATACGCAGTATTTT

J gene: TRBJ2-1
V gene: TRBV7-2
clone size: NA
D gene: NA
CDR3 protein: CASSLYGEQFF
CDR3 DNA: TGTGCCAGCAGCTTATATGGTGAGCAGTTCTTC

J gene: TRBJ2-7
V gene: TRBV12-3/TRBV12-4
clone size: few
D gene: NA
CDR3 protein: CASSFARTYEQYF
CDR3 DNA: TGTGCCAGCAGTTTCGCCAGGACCTACGAGCAGTACTTC

J gene: TRBJ1-2
V gene: TRBV4-3
clone size: NA
D gene: NA
CDR3 protein: CASSQDLTDTYGYTF
CDR3 DNA: TGCGCCAGCAGCCAAGATTTGACGGATACGTATGGCTACACCTTC

J gene: TRBJ1-1
V gene: TRBV6-1
clone size: few
D gene: NA
CDR3 protein: CASSEFGMAFF
CDR3 DNA: TGTGCCAGCAGTGAATTTGGTATGGCTTTCTTT

J gene: TRBJ1-2
V gene: TRBV28
clone size: many
D gene: NA
CDR3 protein: CASSLPIQGGWNGYTF
CDR3 DNA: TGTGCCAGCAGTTTACCCATACAAGGAGGGTGGAATGGCTACACCTTC

J gene: TRBJ2-2
V gene: TRBV5-1
clone size: NA
D gene: NA
CDR3 protein: CASSPGNSMNTGELFF
CDR3 DNA: TGCGCCAGCAGCCCCGGGAACTCCATGAACACCGGGGAGCTGTTTTTT

J gene: TRBJ2-7
V gene: TRBV28
clone size: NA
D gene: NA
CDR3 protein: CASSPADALGPTSYEQYF
CDR3 DNA: TGTGCCAGCAGCCCTGCCGACGCCCTCGGACCTACCTCCTACGAGCAGTACTTC

J gene: TRBJ2-7
V gene: TRBV6-1
clone size: few
D gene: TRBD2
CDR3 protein: CASSEELAGAYEQYF
CDR3 DNA: TGTGCCAGCAGTGAGGAACTAGCGGGGGCCTACGAGCAGTACTTC

J gene: TRBJ1-2
V gene: TRBV3-1
clone size: NA
D gene: NA
CDR3 protein: CASSPTRTAGYTF
CDR3 DNA: TGTGCCAGCAGCCCCACGAGGACAGCCGGCTACACCTTC

J gene: TRBJ1-4
V gene: TRBV28
clone size: NA
D gene: TRBD1
CDR3 protein: CANSQGTGKEKLFF
CDR3 DNA: TGTGCCAACAGTCAAGGGACAGGGAAAGAAAAACTGTTTTTT

J gene: TRBJ1-1
V gene: TRBV12-3/TRBV12-4
clone size: few
D gene: NA
CDR3 protein: CASSGYRVMNTEAFF
CDR3 DNA: TGTGCCAGCAGTGGATACAGGGTGATGAACACTGAAGCTTTCTTT

J gene: TRBJ2-7
V gene: TRBV7-2
clone size: NA
D gene: TRBD2
CDR3 protein: CASSSAAGDSYEQYF
CDR3 DNA: TGTGCCAGCAGCTCAGCGGCGGGAGATTCCTACGAGCAGTACTTC

J gene: TRBJ2-7
V gene: TRBV5-1
clone size: few
D gene: NA
CDR3 protein: CASSLVSRTHEQYF
CDR3 DNA: TGCGCCAGCAGCTTGGTAAGCAGGACACACGAGCAGTACTTC

J gene: TRBJ2-1
V gene: TRBV12-3/TRBV12-4
clone size: NA
D gene: NA
CDR3 protein: CASSGRREQFF
CDR3 DNA: TGTGCCAGCAGTGGGAGACGTGAGCAGTTCTTC

J gene: TRBJ1-1
V gene: TRBV6-5
clone size: NA
D gene: NA
CDR3 protein: CASSTRVGPEAFF
CDR3 DNA: TGTGCCAGCAGTACCAGGGTTGGGCCTGAAGCTTTCTTT

J gene: TRBJ1-1
V gene: TRBV5-1
clone size: NA
D gene: NA
CDR3 protein: CASSLFGMTEAFF
CDR3 DNA: TGCGCCAGCAGCTTGTTTGGTATGACTGAAGCTTTCTTT

J gene: TRBJ2-1
V gene: TRBV12-3/TRBV12-4
clone size: NA
D gene: NA
CDR3 protein: CASSLHGHQQFF
CDR3 DNA: TGTGCCAGCAGTTTACATGGCCACCAGCAGTTCTTC

J gene: TRBJ2-7
V gene: TRBV6-2/TRBV6-3
clone size: few
D gene: NA
CDR3 protein: CASSPRDGRGYEQYF
CDR3 DNA: TGTGCCAGCAGTCCCCGGGACGGCAGGGGCTACGAGCAGTACTTC

J gene: TRBJ2-7
V gene: TRBV29-1
clone size: NA
D gene: NA
CDR3 protein: CSVGNKRQPLSYEQYF
CDR3 DNA: TGCAGCGTTGGCAATAAGAGGCAGCCACTTTCCTACGAGCAGTACTTC

J gene: TRBJ1-2
V gene: TRBV12-3/TRBV12-4
clone size: NA
D gene: NA
CDR3 protein: CASSSGLYHGYTF
CDR3 DNA: TGTGCCAGCAGTTCGGGGCTTTACCATGGCTACACCTTC

J gene: TRBJ2-7
V gene: TRBV2
clone size: many
D gene: NA
CDR3 protein: CASREDPYEQYF
CDR3 DNA: TGTGCCAGCAGGGAGGACCCCTACGAGCAGTACTTC

J gene: TRBJ1-5
V gene: TRBV5-1
clone size: NA
D gene: NA
CDR3 protein: CASSLGDGSNQPQHF
CDR3 DNA: TGCGCCAGCAGCTTGGGGGACGGTAGCAATCAGCCCCAGCATTTT

J gene: TRBJ1-4
V gene: TRBV7-2
clone size: NA
D gene: NA
CDR3 protein: CASSFQGREKLFF
CDR3 DNA: TGTGCCAGCAGCTTTCAGGGACGGGAAAAACTGTTTTTT

J gene: TRBJ2-5
V gene: TRBV20-1
clone size: once
D gene: TRBD1
CDR3 protein: CSAATLGGGETQYF
CDR3 DNA: TGCAGTGCGGCCACTTTAGGGGGCGGGGAGACCCAGTACTTC

J gene: TRBJ2-7
V gene: TRBV11-3
clone size: few
D gene: NA
CDR3 protein: CASSLGSGANSYEQYF
CDR3 DNA: TGTGCCAGCAGCTTAGGGTCCGGGGCAAACTCCTACGAGCAGTACTTC

J gene: TRBJ2-1
V gene: TRBV9
clone size: few
D gene: TRBD1
CDR3 protein: CASSVAGQGANNEQFF
CDR3 DNA: TGTGCCAGCAGCGTAGCGGGACAGGGGGCAAACAATGAGCAGTTCTTC

J gene: TRBJ1-2
V gene: TRBV7-2
clone size: NA
D gene: TRBD1
CDR3 protein: CASSRQGHYGYTF
CDR3 DNA: TGTGCCAGCAGCCGACAGGGACACTATGGCTACACCTTC

J gene: TRBJ1-2
V gene: TRBV20-1
clone size: many
D gene: NA
CDR3 protein: CSALANYGYTF
CDR3 DNA: TGCAGTGCGTTAGCTAACTATGGCTACACCTTC

J gene: TRBJ2-7
V gene: TRBV27
clone size: NA
D gene: TRBD1
CDR3 protein: CASQSGTGLDEQYF
CDR3 DNA: TGTGCCAGCCAATCCGGGACAGGGCTCGACGAGCAGTACTTC

J gene: TRBJ2-7
V gene: TRBV4-2
clone size: NA
D gene: NA
CDR3 protein: CASSQDEGPYEQYF
CDR3 DNA: TGTGCCAGCAGCCAAGATGAGGGGCCCTACGAGCAGTACTTC

J gene: TRBJ2-7
V gene: TRBV20-1
clone size: NA
D gene: NA
CDR3 protein: CSANRDPYEQYF
CDR3 DNA: TGCAGTGCTAACAGGGATCCCTACGAGCAGTACTTC

J gene: TRBJ2-1
V gene: TRBV13
clone size: NA
D gene: NA
CDR3 protein: CASSRKTAYNEQFF
CDR3 DNA: TGTGCCAGCAGTCGAAAGACAGCCTACAATGAGCAGTTCTTC

J gene: TRBJ2-4
V gene: TRBV6-5
clone size: NA
D gene: TRBD1
CDR3 protein: CASRAGTGVTKNIQYF
CDR3 DNA: TGTGCCAGCAGAGCCGGGACAGGGGTGACCAAAAACATTCAGTACTTC

J gene: TRBJ2-5
V gene: TRBV20-1
clone size: few
D gene: NA
CDR3 protein: CSARDLASLVTQYF
CDR3 DNA: TGCAGTGCTAGAGATTTAGCGAGCCTGGTGACCCAGTACTTC

J gene: TRBJ1-1
V gene: TRBV12-3/TRBV12-4
clone size: NA
D gene: NA
CDR3 protein: CASRLAGGNTEAFF
CDR3 DNA: TGTGCCAGCAGGCTAGCCGGGGGGAACACTGAAGCTTTCTTT

J gene: TRBJ2-5
V gene: TRBV5-5
clone size: few
D gene: NA
CDR3 protein: CASSSSKTRGGETQHF
CDR3 DNA: TGTGCCAGCAGCTCCTCAAAGACTAGGGGCGGAGAGACCCAGCACTTC

J gene: TRBJ2-1
V gene: TRBV20-1
clone size: NA
D gene: NA
CDR3 protein: CSAREGTRGDNEQFF
CDR3 DNA: TGCAGTGCTAGAGAAGGGACGAGGGGAGACAATGAGCAGTTCTTC

J gene: TRBJ1-2
V gene: TRBV20-1
clone size: few
D gene: NA
CDR3 protein: CSASASLGGYGYTF
CDR3 DNA: TGCAGTGCTTCCGCCTCATTAGGTGGCTATGGCTACACCTTC

J gene: TRBJ1-1
V gene: TRBV5-6
clone size: NA
D gene: NA
CDR3 protein: CASRSRSVNTEAFF
CDR3 DNA: TGTGCCAGCAGAAGTCGGAGTGTTAACACTGAAGCTTTCTTT